This T cell receptor beta chain emerged from a study of blood T cell repertoires in COVID-19. Study as a whole: Specimens from acute and convalescent COVID-19 originated in the United States, Italy and Spain. PBMCs, B-cell-depleted T cells, or T cells provided the cDNA or gDNA that made up the material.

Germline V CDR1 and CDR2: SEHNR, FQNEAQ (reference sequence). The V end was cut by 0 bases, the J end by 5 bases, with 13 bases between. The CDR3 is 15 amino acids. Per the study methods: Amplification of reference gene primers provided the estimated nucleated cell counts. Measured with immunoSEQ multiplex PCR; TCRdb has only the in-frame clones, and not every one. V, J and clone size are those of that table, while D and trimming were read from the DNA. The sample includes hundreds of thousands of clones, approximately 86% of them seen just once. This chain connects TRBV7-9 to TRBJ2-5, with no clear D. This TCR was sampled from a woman aged 25 to 39 who had recovered from COVID-19. Sequenced: peripheral blood. The CDR3 region is CASSLAIGVRETQYF. CDR3 coding DNA: TGTGCCAGCAGCTTAGCTATCGGCGTGAGGGAGACCCAGTACTTC.